This T cell receptor (beta chain) was documented in a study of post-analysis software for immune sequencing data. Study-wide findings and caveats: Higher frequency in patients than in controls was seen for about five TRBV segments, with TRBV5-6, TRBV5-1 and TRBV20-1 among them. A significant reduction in normalized Chao1 diversity was observed in multiple sclerosis patients versus controls.

Unique molecular identifiers had been added to the TCR beta cDNA libraries. Around 500,000 cDNA molecules were obtained from approximately 0.91 to 9.4 million T cells. Each CDR3 protein gets one entry after TCRdb re-called the PCR reads with MiXCR. The table has about 460,000 distinct CDR3 sequences, around 40% seen once. The CDR3 spans 15 residues. V shed 0 bases, J shed 4 bases, and the junction held 5 bases outside the gene matches. CDR1 is MNHEY and CDR2 is SVGAGI in the germline V gene. With respect to this clonotype: Its antigen remains unidentified.

The source material was blood. V and J are TRBV6-5 and TRBJ2-7, with 8 bases that match TRBD1. The sequence came from a girl between 10 and 17 years old with multiple sclerosis. CDR3 sequence: CASSYSDRDRYEQYF. The CDR3 DNA reads TGTGCCAGCAGTTACTCGGACAGGGATCGTTACGAGCAGTACTTC.